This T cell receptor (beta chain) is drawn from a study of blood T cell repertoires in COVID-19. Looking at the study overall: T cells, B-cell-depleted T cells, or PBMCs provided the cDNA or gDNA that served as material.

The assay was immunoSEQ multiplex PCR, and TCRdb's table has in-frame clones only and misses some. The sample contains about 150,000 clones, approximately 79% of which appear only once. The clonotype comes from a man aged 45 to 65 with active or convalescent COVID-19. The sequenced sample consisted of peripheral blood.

This CDR3 is CASSFGLAGEVTDTQYF. The DNA of the CDR3 is TGTGCCAGCAGCTTCGGACTAGCGGGAGAGGTCACAGATACGCAGTATTTT. This sequence joins TRBV7-9 and TRBJ2-3, with 13 bases matching TRBD2. Germline loops: CDR1 SEHNR, CDR2 FQNEAQ (reference sequence). CDR3 length: 17 amino acids. V trimming: 3 bases; J trimming: 2 bases; junction bases outside the gene matches: 5.